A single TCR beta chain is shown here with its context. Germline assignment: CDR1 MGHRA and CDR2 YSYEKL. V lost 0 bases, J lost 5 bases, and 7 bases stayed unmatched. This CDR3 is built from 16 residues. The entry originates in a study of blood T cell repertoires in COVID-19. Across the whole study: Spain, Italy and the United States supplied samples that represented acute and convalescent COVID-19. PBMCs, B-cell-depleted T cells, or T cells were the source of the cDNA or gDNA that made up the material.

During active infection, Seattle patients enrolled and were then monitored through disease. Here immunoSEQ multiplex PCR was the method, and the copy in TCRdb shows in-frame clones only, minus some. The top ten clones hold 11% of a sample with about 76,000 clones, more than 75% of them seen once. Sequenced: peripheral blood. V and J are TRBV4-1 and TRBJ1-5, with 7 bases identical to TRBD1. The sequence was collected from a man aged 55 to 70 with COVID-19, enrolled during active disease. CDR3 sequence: CASSQDIPGGYQPQHF. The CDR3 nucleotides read TGCGCCAGCAGCCAAGATATACCAGGGGGGTATCAGCCCCAGCATTTT.